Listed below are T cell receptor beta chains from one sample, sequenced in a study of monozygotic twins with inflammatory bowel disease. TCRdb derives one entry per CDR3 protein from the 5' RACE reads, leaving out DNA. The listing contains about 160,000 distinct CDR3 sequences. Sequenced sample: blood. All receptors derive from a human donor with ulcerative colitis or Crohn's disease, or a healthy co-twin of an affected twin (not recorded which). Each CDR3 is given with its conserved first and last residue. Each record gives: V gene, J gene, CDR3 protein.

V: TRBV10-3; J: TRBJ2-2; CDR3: CASRGLAGAITGELFF
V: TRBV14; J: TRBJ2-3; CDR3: CASSHIQRDAGADTQYF
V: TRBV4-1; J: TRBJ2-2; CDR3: CASSQGKEWEELFF
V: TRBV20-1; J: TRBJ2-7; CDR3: CSARRTGFVYEQYF
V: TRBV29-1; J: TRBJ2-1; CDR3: CSVADYNEQFF
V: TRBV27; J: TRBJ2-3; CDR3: CASETRNTQYF
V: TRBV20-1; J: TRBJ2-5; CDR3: CSARDYSSGTETQYF
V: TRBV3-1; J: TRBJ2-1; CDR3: CASSLRRSSYNEQFF
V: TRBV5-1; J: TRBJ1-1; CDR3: CASSHLVGVRGKTEAFF
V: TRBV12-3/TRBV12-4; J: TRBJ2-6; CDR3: CASSAWRGESGANVLTF
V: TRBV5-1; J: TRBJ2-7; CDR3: CASSPLAGGTYEQYF
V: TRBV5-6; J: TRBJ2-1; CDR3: CASSALTGQSSYNEQFF
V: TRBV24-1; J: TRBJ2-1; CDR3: CATRAGTSYHNEQFF
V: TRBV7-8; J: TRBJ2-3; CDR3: CASRGGPRTDTQYF
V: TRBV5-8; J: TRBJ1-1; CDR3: CASSADTEAFF
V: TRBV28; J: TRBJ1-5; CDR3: CASSPPNQPQHF
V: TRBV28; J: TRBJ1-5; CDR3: CASSSQTAGNQPQHF
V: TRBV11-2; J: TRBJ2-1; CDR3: CASSPLGRLGNNEQFF
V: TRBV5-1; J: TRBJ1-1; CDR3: CASSPTNTEAFF
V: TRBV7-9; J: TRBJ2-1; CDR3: CASSQAGGYNEQFF
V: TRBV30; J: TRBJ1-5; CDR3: CAWSGDRGVGQPQHF
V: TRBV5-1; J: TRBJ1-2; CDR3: CASSSGQGAGSWGLHGYTF
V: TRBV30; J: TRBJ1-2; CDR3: CAWNFRGVGGYTF
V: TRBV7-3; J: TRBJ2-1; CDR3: CASSPLGDEQFF
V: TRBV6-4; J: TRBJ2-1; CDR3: CASSDLAGYNEQFF
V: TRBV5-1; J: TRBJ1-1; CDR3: CASSTGVRDTEAFF
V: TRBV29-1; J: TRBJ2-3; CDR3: CSVDGSTDTQYF
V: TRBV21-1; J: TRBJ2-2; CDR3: CASSDGQGNTGELFF
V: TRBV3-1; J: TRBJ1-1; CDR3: CASSQRGPNTEAFF
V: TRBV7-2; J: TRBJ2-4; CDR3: CASSGGAGTAKNIQYF
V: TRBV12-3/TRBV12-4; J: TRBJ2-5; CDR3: CASGILAATQETQYF
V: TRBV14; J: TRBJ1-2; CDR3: CASSQGYGYTF
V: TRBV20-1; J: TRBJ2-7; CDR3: CSANQRYPYEQYF
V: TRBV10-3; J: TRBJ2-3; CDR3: CAMRTGASTDTQYF
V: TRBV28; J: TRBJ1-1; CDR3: CASSFHRGRTEALF
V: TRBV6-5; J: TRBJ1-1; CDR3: CASSYSRGHTEAFF
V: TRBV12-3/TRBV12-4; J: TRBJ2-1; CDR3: CASSTGTLSSYNEQFF
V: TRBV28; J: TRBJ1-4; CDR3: CASSLRGLFGEKLFF
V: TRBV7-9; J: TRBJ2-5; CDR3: CASSIYRGSFVETQYF
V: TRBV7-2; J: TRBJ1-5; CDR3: CASSFTGDNQPQHF
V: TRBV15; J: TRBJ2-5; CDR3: CATSRSPAGEETQYF
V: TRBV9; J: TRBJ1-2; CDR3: CASSPSWERTYGYTF
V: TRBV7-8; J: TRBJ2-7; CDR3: CASSFSGRTSYEQYF
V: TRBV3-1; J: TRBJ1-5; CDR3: CASSQGASNQPQHF
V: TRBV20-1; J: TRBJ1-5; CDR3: CSPESGWQPQHF
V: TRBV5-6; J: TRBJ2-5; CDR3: CASSLVSRRGEETQYF
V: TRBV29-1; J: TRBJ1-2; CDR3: CSVDRGPAVGYTF
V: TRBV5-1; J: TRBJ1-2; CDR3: CASSLGQGDGYTF
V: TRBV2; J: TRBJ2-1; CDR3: CASSERSGRAHEQFF
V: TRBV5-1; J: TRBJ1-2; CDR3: CASRQGQSVLYGYTF
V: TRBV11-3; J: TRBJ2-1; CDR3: CASSLGGGSIYNEQFF
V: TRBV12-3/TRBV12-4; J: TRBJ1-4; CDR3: CASSPGTGGSYNEKLFF